This T cell receptor (beta chain) is drawn from a study of identical twins. General observations from the study: Zero-insertion analyses could be partly confounded by invariant MAIT and iNKT cells. Twin pairs' shared out-of-frame alpha sequences were enriched in low generation probability. Cord blood's abundant beta clonotypes had fewer insertions, unlike memory repertoires.

On this clonotype itself: Its antigen is currently unknown.

The CDR3 is 19 residues long. A universal primer binding site was introduced by template switching. The final cDNA contained unique molecular identifiers. TCRdb independently ran MiXCR on the 5' RACE reads; one entry per CDR3 protein. The data show more than 1.5 million distinct CDR3 sequences, with under 35% seen just once and approximately 0.29% held by the top ten. The chain combines TRBV21-1 with TRBJ2-1; the table assigns TRBD1, which was not confirmed against the DNA. TRBV21-1 is an annotated pseudogene. This receptor was obtained from a newborn girl in good health. Sequenced: cord blood. The CDR3 sequence is CASSKKRRLQDPPRDEQFF. CDR3 DNA sequence: TGTGCCAGCAGCAAAAAAAGGCGCCTCCAGGACCCCCCAAGGGATGAGCAGTTCTTC.